This T cell receptor beta chain comes out of a study of control samples from healthy donors and cancer patients. Using immunoSEQ multiplex PCR, the repertoire was profiled, and TCRdb retains in-frame clones only, with some absent. The sample holds 130,000 or so clones, 70% to 90% seen once. Sequencing used blood. This TCR came from a man aged 50-60 years in good health.

The CDR3: CASSGDRVYQYF. CDR3 nucleotide sequence: TGTGCCAGCAGTGGTGACAGGGTATACCAGTACTTC. The chain carries TRBV12-3 or TRBV12-4 and TRBJ2-5; the match to TRBD1 covers 7 bases. The CDR3 contains 12 residues. J was trimmed by 10 bases and V by 5 bases; bases with no gene match: 7.